These 24 T cell receptor beta chains were all obtained from the same sample, sequenced in a study of monozygotic twins with inflammatory bowel disease. Following a re-call of the 5' RACE reads, TCRdb has one entry per CDR3 protein and lacks DNA. Listed are approximately 420,000 distinct CDR3 sequences; 2% to 3% falls within the top ten. The sample comprised blood. The origin of the receptors is a human donor with ulcerative colitis or Crohn's disease, or a healthy co-twin of an affected twin (not recorded which).

J is TRBJ1-2 and V is TRBV12-5; without DNA, the TCRdb call of TRBD1 cannot be checked. CDR1 is LGHNT and CDR2 is FRNRAP in the germline V gene. CDR3 length: 13 amino acids. CDR3 sequence: CASGRDSNYGYTF. The complete variable domain, with remaining parts taken from reference TRBV12-5 and TRBJ1-2, reads DARVTQTPRHKVTEMGQEVTMRCQPILGHNTVFWYRQTMMQGLELLAYFRNRAPLDDSGMPKDRFSAEMPDATLATLKIQPSEPRDSAVYFCASGRDSNYGYTFGSGTRLTVV.

The chain is built from TRBV7-7 and TRBJ2-3; TCRdb reports TRBD1, a call that lacks DNA to check it against. Per the germline V gene, CDR1 is SSHAT and CDR2 is FNYEAQ (reference sequence). This CDR3 region has 15 residues. CDR3 sequence: CASSPGWSSTDTQYF.

The chain has TRBV19 and TRBJ2-2; TCRdb names TRBD1, which stays unverified in the absence of DNA. This CDR3 is 16 amino acids long. Germline V lookup: CDR1 LNHDA, CDR2 SQIVND (reference sequence). The CDR3 is CASIQGGGTYTGELFF.

The chain recombines TRBV2 with TRBJ1-4; the TCRdb call, TRBD1, lacks DNA for checking. This CDR3 comprises 15 residues. The germline V gene encodes CDR1 SNHLY and CDR2 FYNNEI. CDR3 protein: CASRTTGGRGEKLFF. Combining the CDR3 with reference TRBV2 and TRBJ1-4 gives the whole variable domain EPEVTQTPSHQVTQMGQEVILRCVPISNHLYFYWYRQILGQKVEFLVSFYNNEISEKSEIFDDQFSVERPDGSNFTLKIRSTKLEDSAMYFCASRTTGGRGEKLFFGSGTQLSVL.

This chain joins TRBV10-3 and TRBJ1-6; TCRdb picks TRBD1, but there is no DNA to check that call. The CDR3 totals 14 residues. Per the germline V gene, CDR1 is ENHRY and CDR2 is SYGVKD. CDR3 residues: CAISGQGQNSPLHF.

V is TRBV27 and J is TRBJ2-7; TCRdb selects TRBD1, and the lack of DNA leaves this call unchecked. The CDR3 extends over 16 amino acids. Germline loops: CDR1 MNHEY, CDR2 SMNVEV (reference sequence). CDR3 sequence reads: CASSPLVGQGGNEQYF.

The rearrangement links TRBV4-3 to TRBJ2-3. Germline CDR1 LGHNA, CDR2 YSLEER. The CDR3 extends over 16 amino acids. The CDR3 loop is CASSQEWQVRSDTQYF.

The chain uses TRBV5-5 and TRBJ2-3; TCRdb's D call of TRBD2 is untestable without DNA. This CDR3 contains 16 residues. Per germline, CDR1 SGHKS and CDR2 YYEKEE (reference sequence). CDR3 sequence: CASSPYSSGSQDTQYF.

This chain links TRBV5-1 with TRBJ2-1. Germline CDR1 and CDR2: SGHRS and YFSETQ. This CDR3 comprises 12 residues. The CDR3 sequence: CASSSNYNEQFF.

The chain couples TRBV20-1 to TRBJ2-7; TCRdb proposes TRBD1, but this gene call is untestable without DNA. The CDR3 length is 13 residues. The germline V gene has CDR1 DFQATT and CDR2 SNEGSKA (reference sequence). This chain's CDR3 is CSARGQIKRGQYF.

The chain joins TRBV27 to TRBJ2-7; TCRdb's D gene call, TRBD1, goes unchecked for lack of DNA. This CDR3 has 19 amino acids. Germline CDR1 reads MNHEY; CDR2 reads SMNVEV (reference sequence). CDR3 residues: CASSWGTGALAGAPYEQYF.

Here the CDR3 reads CASSLVIYNEQFF. The rearrangement links TRBV7-2 to TRBJ2-1. CDR3 length equals 13 residues. Germline CDR1 is SGHTA and CDR2 is FQGNSA.

The chain is built from TRBV7-9 and TRBJ1-2. The CDR3 is made up of 15 amino acids. From germline, CDR1 is SEHNR and CDR2 FQNEAQ (reference sequence). The CDR3 here is CASSLASGQSHGYTF.

J is TRBJ2-3 and V is TRBV29-1; the D gene TCRdb calls, TRBD1, cannot be checked with no DNA. CDR3 length: 12 amino acids. Germline V CDR1 and CDR2: SQVTM, ANQGSEA. The CDR3 sequence is CSVDFRAGAQYF.

This chain connects TRBV15 to TRBJ2-5; the TCRdb D gene call, TRBD2, has no DNA to confirm it. The CDR3 loop spans 12 amino acids. Germline loops: CDR1 LNHNV, CDR2 YYDKDF (reference sequence). This CDR3 is CATSREGRAQYF.

The chain is built from TRBV11-1 and TRBJ2-7; the TRBD2 assignment by TCRdb is unverifiable without DNA. CDR1 is SGHAT and CDR2 is FQDESV in the germline V gene (reference sequence). This CDR3 is 19 amino acids long. The CDR3 reads CASSLAQGSGSPSPYEQYF.

This chain joins TRBV11-2 and TRBJ1-2; TCRdb's D call, TRBD1, is unchecked because there is no DNA. Per germline, CDR1 SGHAT and CDR2 FQNNGV. The CDR3 extends over 14 amino acids. The CDR3 spells CASSPLGQGIGYTF. The whole variable domain, remainder taken from reference TRBV11-2 and TRBJ1-2, is EAGVAQSPRYKIIEKRQSVAFWCNPISGHATLYWYQQILGQGPKLLIQFQNNGVVDDSQLPKDRFSAERLKGVDSTLKIQPAKLEDSAVYLCASSPLGQGIGYTFGSGTRLTVV.

The genes are TRBV24-1 and TRBJ1-2. The CDR3 extends over 15 amino acids. CDR1 and CDR2 from the germline V gene are KGHDR and SFDVKD. The CDR3 loop reads CATSPGGAAQVGYTF.

The rearrangement joins TRBV5-1 to TRBJ2-5. Germline V CDR1 and CDR2: SGHRS, YFSETQ. This CDR3 region has 13 residues. The CDR3 region is CASSLAKEETQYF.

The gene calls are TRBV9 and TRBJ2-1; the D call of TRBD2 rests on TCRdb alone, since no DNA is present to check it. This CDR3 region has 19 residues. Germline V gene sequence: CDR1 SGDLS, CDR2 YYNGEE. The CDR3 is CASSDGLAGAGGPGTEQFF.

This rearrangement joins TRBV20-1 to TRBJ2-4; checking the TCRdb D call of TRBD2 is not possible without DNA. Per the germline V gene, CDR1 is DFQATT and CDR2 is SNEGSKA (reference sequence). This CDR3 has 14 amino acids. Here the CDR3 reads CSARAGGPGNIQYF.

The CDR3: CASSPWQGGMQYF. The V and J genes are TRBV14 and TRBJ2-4; no DNA is available, so the TRBD2 call from TCRdb remains unchecked. Germline CDR1 SGHDN, CDR2 FVKESK. This CDR3 region has 13 residues.

Here the CDR3 reads CASSLATGTSTNNEQFF. The chain has TRBV7-2 and TRBJ2-1; TCRdb's D gene call, TRBD2, goes unchecked for lack of DNA. The CDR3 contains 17 residues. The germline CDR1 and CDR2 sequences are SGHTA and FQGNSA.

V usage is TRBV7-6 and J usage is TRBJ2-7; TCRdb designates TRBD1, a call that cannot be tested without DNA. This CDR3 comprises 14 residues. Germline-derived CDR1 and CDR2 are SGHVS and FNYEAQ. CDR3 sequence: CASSLQLGTNEQYF.